This T cell receptor (beta chain) is from a study of neoadjuvant nivolumab and ipilimumab in lung cancer. The study's findings and limits: Compared with tumor-adjacent uninvolved lung, resected tumors showed greater richness and clonality. Only a small number of samples underwent TCR sequencing.

Clones were read by immunoSEQ multiplex PCR, and TCRdb kept only the in-frame ones, dropping some. The table shows roughly 19,000 clones, with 75% to 85% occurring only once. A remark on this clone: Its antigen is not known. Other DNA sequences in this sample translate to the same CDR3.

Germline values: CDR1 KGHSH, CDR2 LQKENI. The length of the CDR3 is 14 residues. Trimming took 3 bases from V and 4 from J, leaving 10 bases between them. The chain recombines TRBV18 with TRBJ2-1; D remains unclear. The source was tumor tissue, collected after neoadjuvant nivolumab, alone or with ipilimumab, at or shortly before surgery. The sequence derives from an adult with non-small cell lung cancer. CDR3 in amino acids: CASSPSRSYNEQFF. The CDR3 bases are TGTGCCAGCTCACCGTCAAGAAGTTACAATGAGCAGTTCTTC.